The sequence of this TCR beta chain was determined in a study of CD8 T cells in Susac syndrome. The overall study: Susac syndrome patients were untreated, on corticosteroids with some adding intravenous immunoglobulin, or on intravenous immunoglobulin only.

It was negative isolation that provided the CD8+ and CD4+ T cells, whereas TEMRA cells were enriched by FACS. The study's findings and limits: A relatively small number of individuals underwent TCR sequencing and HLA analysis.

For this clonotype: Its antigen is still unknown.

V dropped 0 bases and J dropped 11; count of bases not matched to a gene: 4. CDR3 length: 13 amino acids. Germline CDR1 SEHNR, CDR2 FQNEAQ (reference sequence). The authors reverse transcribed roughly 0.45 to 1 ug RNA with random hexamers. It was immunoSEQ multiplex PCR that amplified TCR beta CDR3 across 54 Vbeta and 13 Jbeta. TCRdb analysed the immunoSEQ multiplex PCR reads with MiXCR anew, one entry per CDR3 protein. Here the sample spans 120,000 or so distinct CDR3 sequences, around 95% being singletons. The chain links TRBV7-9 to TRBJ1-1, with 9 bases lining up with TRBD1. The sequencing input was CD8+ T cells from PBMCs. The clonotype was recovered from a human donor with Susac syndrome. CDR3 sequence reads: CASSLAGQGWAFF. For the CDR3, the DNA is TGTGCCAGCAGCTTAGCGGGACAGGGTTGGGCTTTCTTT.